This is a list of T cell receptor beta chains from one sample in a study of early T cells in non-severe SARS-CoV-2 infection. TCRdb reprocessed the 5' RACE reads via MiXCR and lists one record per CDR3 protein. The table lists approximately 63,000 distinct CDR3 sequences, about 6% of them singletons. The sequencing used whole blood, collected at baseline. The origin of the receptors is an adult who was a healthcare worker with PCR-confirmed SARS-CoV-2 infection or an uninfected control (not recorded which). Both conserved end residues are part of each CDR3. A D gene is named only where the DNA matches it firmly. For some rows the clone size is stated as once, few or many, or as a class when expanded; others skip it.

V gene: TRBV20-1; D gene: .; clone size: many; J gene: TRBJ2-1; CDR3 protein: CSAQGGGNSYNEQFF; CDR3 DNA: TGCAGTGCCCAGGGGGGCGGTAACTCCTACAATGAGCAGTTCTTC
V gene: TRBV6-5; D gene: TRBD1; clone size: many; J gene: TRBJ1-2; CDR3 protein: CASQGTGESYGYTF; CDR3 DNA: TGTGCCAGCCAGGGAACAGGGGAAAGCTATGGCTACACCTTC
V gene: TRBV7-9; D gene: TRBD2; clone size: many; J gene: TRBJ2-1; CDR3 protein: CASSTRTSSNEQFF; CDR3 DNA: TGTGCCAGCAGCACACGGACTAGTAGCAATGAGCAGTTCTTC
V gene: TRBV18; D gene: .; clone size: many; J gene: TRBJ1-2; CDR3 protein: CASSAGLVLSGGYGYTF; CDR3 DNA: TGTGCCAGCTCAGCGGGACTCGTACTATCGGGTGGCTATGGCTACACCTTC
V gene: TRBV20-1; D gene: .; clone size: many; J gene: TRBJ2-7; CDR3 protein: CSLGQYEQYF; CDR3 DNA: TGCAGTTTAGGTCAATACGAGCAGTACTTC
V gene: TRBV28; D gene: .; clone size: few; J gene: TRBJ1-6; CDR3 protein: CASRQDLNSPLHF; CDR3 DNA: TGTGCCAGCAGACAAGACCTAAATTCACCCCTCCACTTT
V gene: TRBV5-1; D gene: TRBD2; clone size: many; J gene: TRBJ2-1; CDR3 protein: CASSSGTSSFDEQFF; CDR3 DNA: TGCGCCAGCAGCTCCGGGACTAGTAGTTTCGATGAGCAGTTCTTC
V gene: TRBV5-6; D gene: .; clone size: .; J gene: TRBJ2-3; CDR3 protein: CASSLDFGQSTDTQYF; CDR3 DNA: TGTGCCAGCAGCTTGGACTTCGGACAGAGCACAGATACGCAGTATTTT
V gene: TRBV4-2; D gene: TRBD2; clone size: .; J gene: TRBJ2-2; CDR3 protein: CACGGSNTGELFF; CDR3 DNA: TGTGCCTGCGGGGGGTCGAACACCGGGGAGCTGTTTTTT
V gene: TRBV5-4; D gene: .; clone size: many; J gene: TRBJ1-3; CDR3 protein: CASSLKSQTGMDTIYF; CDR3 DNA: TGTGCCAGCAGCTTGAAAAGCCAAACGGGTATGGACACCATATATTTT
V gene: TRBV13; D gene: .; clone size: many; J gene: TRBJ2-2; CDR3 protein: CASSLNPGLTGELFF; CDR3 DNA: TGTGCCAGCAGCTTAAATCCGGGGTTAACCGGGGAGCTGTTTTTT
V gene: TRBV10-3; D gene: .; clone size: .; J gene: TRBJ1-1; CDR3 protein: CAIGKKGATSLAEAFF; CDR3 DNA: TGTGCCATCGGGAAGAAAGGGGCAACATCCCTGGCTGAAGCTTTCTTT
V gene: TRBV6-1; D gene: .; clone size: many; J gene: TRBJ2-5; CDR3 protein: CASSLTTGSRKETQYF; CDR3 DNA: TGTGCCAGCAGTCTCACTACAGGGAGTCGTAAAGAGACCCAGTACTTC
V gene: TRBV11-2; D gene: .; clone size: many; J gene: TRBJ2-1; CDR3 protein: CASSLVNRGLFHEQFF; CDR3 DNA: TGTGCCAGCAGCTTAGTTAATCGAGGACTCTTCCATGAGCAGTTCTTC
V gene: TRBV20-1; D gene: .; clone size: many; J gene: TRBJ2-7; CDR3 protein: CSAIPTAGASYEQYF; CDR3 DNA: TGCAGTGCTATCCCCACGGCGGGGGCCTCCTACGAGCAGTACTTC
V gene: TRBV21-1; D gene: .; clone size: .; J gene: TRBJ1-2; CDR3 protein: CASSNSAGYGYTF; CDR3 DNA: TGTGCCAGCAGCAACTCCGCGGGCTATGGCTACACCTTC
V gene: TRBV7-2; D gene: .; clone size: many; J gene: TRBJ2-7; CDR3 protein: CASSLEPGGSYSYEQYF; CDR3 DNA: TGTGCCAGCAGCTTAGAGCCCGGGGGCTCCTATTCCTACGAGCAGTACTTC
V gene: TRBV4-3; D gene: TRBD1; clone size: .; J gene: TRBJ2-7; CDR3 protein: CASSQGPGQGPDEQYF; CDR3 DNA: TGCGCCAGCAGCCAAGGCCCCGGACAGGGCCCCGACGAGCAGTACTTC
V gene: TRBV11-3; D gene: .; clone size: .; J gene: TRBJ2-2; CDR3 protein: CASSPQRPHAGELFF; CDR3 DNA: TGTGCCAGCAGCCCTCAGCGTCCCCACGCCGGGGAGCTGTTTTTT
V gene: TRBV27; D gene: .; clone size: .; J gene: TRBJ2-3; CDR3 protein: CASSLRGQSTDTQYF; CDR3 DNA: TGTGCCAGCAGTCTACGAGGACAGAGCACAGATACGCAGTATTTT
V gene: TRBV7-6; D gene: .; clone size: many; J gene: TRBJ2-3; CDR3 protein: CASSLISDTQYF; CDR3 DNA: TGTGCCAGCAGCTTAATTTCAGATACGCAGTATTTT
V gene: TRBV3-1; D gene: .; clone size: many; J gene: TRBJ2-5; CDR3 protein: CASSQVRETQYF; CDR3 DNA: TGTGCCAGCAGCCAAGTCCGAGAGACCCAGTACTTC
V gene: TRBV11-2; D gene: TRBD2; clone size: few; J gene: TRBJ2-5; CDR3 protein: CASSLAMVAGRFQETQYF; CDR3 DNA: TGTGCCAGCAGCTTAGCGATGGTAGCGGGGCGGTTCCAAGAGACCCAGTACTTC
V gene: TRBV7-9; D gene: .; clone size: many; J gene: TRBJ2-3; CDR3 protein: CASSFTAPTDTQYF; CDR3 DNA: TGTGCCAGCAGCTTTACAGCGCCCACAGATACGCAGTATTTT
V gene: TRBV29-1; D gene: .; clone size: many; J gene: TRBJ2-4; CDR3 protein: CSVGGRAAKNIQYF; CDR3 DNA: TGCAGCGTGGGTGGAAGGGCGGCCAAAAACATTCAGTACTTC
V gene: TRBV18; D gene: .; clone size: .; J gene: TRBJ2-6; CDR3 protein: CASSPLPQNSGANVLTF; CDR3 DNA: TGTGCCAGCTCACCATTGCCACAGAACTCTGGGGCCAACGTCCTGACTTTC
V gene: TRBV7-8; D gene: TRBD2; clone size: many; J gene: TRBJ2-5; CDR3 protein: CASSLSGVQETQYF; CDR3 DNA: TGTGCCAGCAGCTTGAGCGGGGTCCAAGAGACCCAGTACTTC
V gene: TRBV7-9; D gene: .; clone size: many; J gene: TRBJ2-7; CDR3 protein: CASSLGVGPSSYEQYF; CDR3 DNA: TGTGCCAGCAGCTTAGGGGTTGGACCGAGCTCCTACGAGCAGTACTTC
V gene: TRBV4-1; D gene: .; clone size: many; J gene: TRBJ2-6; CDR3 protein: CASSQLGRRSSGANVLTF; CDR3 DNA: TGCGCCAGCAGCCAATTGGGTAGGCGAAGTTCTGGGGCCAACGTCCTGACTTTC
V gene: TRBV20-1; D gene: .; clone size: many; J gene: TRBJ2-3; CDR3 protein: CSARANPWDPLGISTDTQYF; CDR3 DNA: TGCAGTGCTAGAGCCAACCCCTGGGACCCTTTAGGGATCAGCACAGATACGCAGTATTTT
V gene: TRBV11-2; D gene: TRBD2; clone size: few; J gene: TRBJ2-1; CDR3 protein: CASSMTSGRVNEQFF; CDR3 DNA: TGTGCCAGCAGCATGACTAGCGGGAGGGTGAATGAGCAGTTCTTC
V gene: TRBV4-1; D gene: .; clone size: .; J gene: TRBJ1-5; CDR3 protein: CASSQDSRGTQPQHF; CDR3 DNA: TGCGCCAGCAGCCAAGATAGCCGGGGCACTCAGCCCCAGCATTTT
V gene: TRBV28; D gene: .; clone size: few; J gene: TRBJ2-3; CDR3 protein: CASSFVSGRTADTQYF; CDR3 DNA: TGTGCCAGCAGTTTTGTGTCCGGGAGAACTGCAGATACGCAGTATTTT
V gene: TRBV6-1; D gene: .; clone size: many; J gene: TRBJ2-3; CDR3 protein: CASSEGAAFTDTQYF; CDR3 DNA: TGTGCCAGCAGTGAAGGGGCAGCTTTCACAGATACGCAGTATTTT
V gene: TRBV6-6; D gene: .; clone size: many; J gene: TRBJ2-2; CDR3 protein: CASRFIGARTGELFF; CDR3 DNA: TGTGCCAGCAGGTTTATCGGGGCGAGGACCGGGGAGCTGTTTTTT
V gene: TRBV4-3; D gene: TRBD1; clone size: many; J gene: TRBJ1-2; CDR3 protein: CASSREGQGANYGYTF; CDR3 DNA: TGCGCCAGCAGCCGAGAAGGACAGGGGGCTAACTATGGCTACACCTTC
V gene: TRBV12-3/TRBV12-4; D gene: .; clone size: many; J gene: TRBJ2-2; CDR3 protein: CASSSSAGELFF; CDR3 DNA: TGTGCCAGCAGTTCTAGCGCCGGGGAGCTGTTTTTT
V gene: TRBV9; D gene: TRBD1; clone size: many; J gene: TRBJ2-7; CDR3 protein: CASSSTPGQGAYEQYF; CDR3 DNA: TGTGCCAGCAGCTCCACACCGGGACAGGGGGCCTACGAGCAGTACTTC